This T cell receptor (beta chain) is from a study of cytomegalovirus exposure and HLA in healthy donors. The CDR3 covers 17 residues. Germline loops: CDR1 LNHNV, CDR2 YYDKDF (reference sequence). The V and J ends lost 1 base and 2 bases, in that order; junction bases with no gene match: 7. Researchers ran the PCR with 60 Vbeta and 13 Jbeta primers. The assay was immunoSEQ multiplex PCR, and TCRdb's table has in-frame clones only and misses some. Seen here are more than 150,000 clones, 75% to 80% observed once, and the top ten hold 5% to 6%. The rearrangement uses TRBV15 and TRBJ1-5; 8 bases are a match to TRBD1. The receptor's source is a woman aged 25 to 45 in good health and CMV-seropositive. Sample: PBMCs. The CDR3: CATSRARDRSRNQPQHF. The CDR3, as DNA: TGTGCCACCAGCAGAGCAAGGGACAGGTCCCGCAATCAGCCCCAGCATTTT.